This entry lists 27 T cell receptor beta chains sequenced from one sample in a study of T cell repertoires in cytomegalovirus infection. These receptors have no identified antigens. TCRdb independently ran MiXCR on the reads; one entry per CDR3 protein. The table shows some 940,000 distinct CDR3 sequences, with around 29% occurring only once. The material was cultured CD8+ T cells from PBMCs, obtained from culture after CMV antigen stimulation. These TCRs come from a human donor in good health (CMV status not recorded). Some clones in this sample may be carry-over from other donors' samples.

The chain employs TRBV6-6 and TRBJ2-3; TRBD2 matches 10 bases. Germline V gene sequence: CDR1 MNHNY, CDR2 SVGAGI (reference sequence). This CDR3 is built from 18 residues. Trimming cost V 6 bases and J 0 bases; bases outside gene matches: 12. The CDR3 is CASSSLAGAFSSTDTQYF. The CDR3 DNA sequence: TGTGCCAGCAGCTCTCTAGCGGGGGCCTTCTCGAGCACAGATACGCAGTATTTT.

The chain is built from TRBV7-9 and TRBJ1-2; 9 bases fit TRBD1. Germline V CDR1 and CDR2: SEHNR, FQNEAQ (reference sequence). After removal of 6 bases from V and 3 bases from J, the junction contained 8 bases not matched to a gene. The length of the CDR3 is 15 residues. CDR3 region: CASRGWTGEDYGYTF. In nucleotides, the CDR3 is TGTGCCAGCAGAGGCTGGACAGGGGAGGACTATGGCTACACCTTC.

Ten or more counts support this clonotype. CDR3 DNA: TGTGCCAGCAGCTTACCGGGACAGGCCTTGTCCCTTAAAGAGACCCAGTACTTC. This encodes CASSLPGQALSLKETQYF. This rearrangement joins TRBV7-6 to TRBJ2-5, with 8 bases that match TRBD1. V gave up 2 bases and J gave up 3 bases; unmatched junction bases: 14. The CDR3 is made up of 18 amino acids. Germline lookup yields CDR1 SGHVS and CDR2 FNYEAQ.

The chain combines TRBV4-3 with TRBJ2-1; D may correspond to TRBD1 or TRBD2 (5 bases each). The germline CDR1 and CDR2 sequences are LGHNA and YSLEER. V dropped 3 bases and J dropped 7 bases, with 16 bases sitting between them. The CDR3 is 15 amino acids. The CDR3 here is CASSQTLGPGNEQFF. CDR3 nucleotide sequence: TGCGCCAGCAGCCAGACGTTGGGACCAGGGAATGAGCAGTTCTTC.

V and J are TRBV12-3 or TRBV12-4 and TRBJ2-3; TRBD2 is a possible D gene (6 bases). V dropped 4 bases and J dropped 6 bases, with 17 bases sitting between them. The CDR3 length is 15 residues. The CDR3 nucleotides are TGTGCCAGCAGTTCGGGAGAAGACTCTCGGGATACGCAGTATTTT. It translates to CASSSGEDSRDTQYF.

Remarks on this clonotype: A much larger clone differs from this one at a single base, so this may be a read error. This chain connects TRBV12-3 or TRBV12-4 to TRBJ2-2; no firm D call. The CDR3 extends over 15 amino acids. The CDR3 loop is CANSPPNLNTGELFF. CDR3 DNA sequence: TGTGCCAACAGTCCGCCGAACCTAAACACCGGGGAGCTGTTTTTT.

This clonotype was picked up one time. This chain links TRBV6-5 with TRBJ1-4, with D uncertain. Germline lookup yields CDR1 MNHEY and CDR2 SVGAGI. The V end lost 2 bases, the J end lost 0 bases, and 10 bases lay between the germline ends. This CDR3 is 16 amino acids long. CDR3 coding DNA: TGTGCCAGCAGTTACGGGTCCCCTGCAACTAATGAAAAACTGTTTTTT. Its translation: CASSYGSPATNEKLFF.

The chain employs TRBV11-2 and TRBJ2-1; D is perhaps TRBD2 (5 bases). Germline CDR1 reads SGHAT; CDR2 reads FQNNGV. V lost 2 bases, J lost 3 bases, and 11 bases lay in between. This CDR3 contains 15 residues. DNA of the CDR3: TGTGCCAGCAGCTTATATCCGGACTTCTACAATGAGCAGTTCTTC. This sequence encodes CASSLYPDFYNEQFF.

This sequence joins TRBV6-2 or TRBV6-3 and TRBJ2-1, with 9 bases lining up with TRBD1. Germline V gene data show CDR1 as MNHEY and CDR2 as SVGEGT. The CDR3 length is 13 residues. Trimming removed 8 bases from V and 6 bases from J; junction bases left unmatched: 5. CDR3 nucleotide sequence: TGTGCCAGCGGACAGGGGTATTCCAATGAGCAGTTCTTC. The encoded protein is CASGQGYSNEQFF.

This clonotype has only a few counts. The gene calls are TRBV10-3 and TRBJ2-1; 9 bases fit TRBD1. Germline CDR1 and CDR2: ENHRY and SYGVKD. This CDR3 is built from 16 residues. Trimming removed 8 bases from V and 5 bases from J; junction bases left unmatched: 13. The CDR3: CAILGGTGPLDNEQFF. Here the CDR3 DNA reads TGTGCCATCTTAGGAGGGACAGGGCCCTTGGACAATGAGCAGTTCTTC.

The rearrangement uses TRBV4-2 and TRBJ1-2, with 7 bases fitting TRBD1. With V trimmed by 0 bases and J by 5 bases, 6 bases remained unmatched. CDR1 is LGHNA and CDR2 is YNFKEQ in the germline V gene. The length of the CDR3 is 15 residues. CDR3 residues: CASSQDAGGLYGYTF. The CDR3 coding sequence is TGTGCCAGCAGCCAAGATGCAGGGGGGTTATATGGCTACACCTTC.

The table lists this clonotype with a few counts. The chain recombines TRBV7-9 with TRBJ2-1, with D perhaps matching TRBD1 or TRBD2 (6 bases each). CDR1 is SEHNR, CDR2 FQNEAQ, per germline (reference sequence). V lost 3 bases and J lost 3, with 12 bases in between. CDR3 size: 15 residues. The CDR3 coding sequence is TGTGCCAGCAGCTTCCCCGAGGGGGGCTACAATGAGCAGTTCTTC. Residues: CASSFPEGGYNEQFF.

V gene TRBV6-6 combines with J gene TRBJ2-3; 8 bases are shared with TRBD2. This CDR3 has 17 residues. Per germline, CDR1 MNHNY and CDR2 SVGAGI (reference sequence). The V gene end was trimmed by 0 bases and the J gene end by 3 bases; junction bases not matched to a gene: 8. The DNA of the CDR3 is TGTGCCAGCAGTTACTCAGGGTCGGGGGGGGGGACAGATACGCAGTATTTT. This codes for CASSYSGSGGGTDTQYF.

Notes on this clonotype: The junction differs from germline at one of its ends, possibly a read error. J is TRBJ1-1 and V is TRBV7-7; D ambiguous. Germline CDR1 is SSHAT and CDR2 is FNYEAQ (reference sequence). CDR3 length equals 15 residues. DNA of the CDR3: TGTGCTAGCAGCTTAGGGCAGGCGTTGAACACTGAAGCTTTCTTT. This sequence encodes CASSLGQALNTEAFF.

This clonotype is categorized as medium-sized. This chain joins TRBV7-6 and TRBJ1-2; maybe TRBD1 (5 bases). Trimming stripped 0 bases from V and 4 bases from J, with 9 bases between. CDR1 SGHVS and CDR2 FNYEAQ come from the germline V gene. The CDR3 totals 14 residues. Here the CDR3 reads CASSLARRGYGYTF. Here the CDR3 DNA reads TGTGCCAGCAGCTTAGCGCGGAGGGGCTATGGCTACACCTTC.

In this sample, this clonotype turned up a few times. The chain joins TRBV11-1 to TRBJ2-2; 8 nucleotides align to TRBD1. Germline V CDR1 and CDR2: SGHAT, FQDESV (reference sequence). This CDR3 is built from 17 residues. Trimming removed 5 bases from V and 8 bases from J; junction bases left unmatched: 16. CDR3 in DNA: TGTGCCAGCAGCCCCATAATGGGCCAGGGGGCACCTGGGGAGCTGTTTTTT. The encoded protein is CASSPIMGQGAPGELFF.

This clonotype was seen many times. The CDR3 DNA is TGTGCCAGCAGCTTAAATGAGCAGTTCTTC. Protein product: CASSLNEQFF. The chain combines TRBV12-3 or TRBV12-4 with TRBJ2-1; D is uncertain. V was trimmed by 6 bases and J by 7 bases, leaving 4 bases between them. This CDR3 is built from 10 residues.

The chain combines TRBV27 with TRBJ2-7; a weak D match, TRBD1 (6 bases). This CDR3 contains 13 residues. Trimming took 5 bases from V and 6 from J, leaving 14 bases between them. Looked up from germline, CDR1 is MNHEY and CDR2 is SMNVEV (reference sequence). The CDR3 sequence: CASSISRGGEQYV. The CDR3 nucleotides are TGTGCCAGCAGTATCTCCAGGGGTGGCGAGCAGTACGTC.

This clonotype has a count of ten or more. The chain carries TRBV7-9 and TRBJ2-3; TRBD1 matches 10 bases. The CDR3 is 15 amino acids. Looked up from germline, CDR1 is SEHNR and CDR2 is FQNEAQ (reference sequence). J was trimmed by 3 bases and V by 10 bases; bases with no gene match: 10. The CDR3, as DNA: TGTGCCACTAGCCTCCGGGACAGGGGAACAGATACGCAGTATTTT. It specifies CATSLRDRGTDTQYF.

The V call is TRBV9, the J call TRBJ1-2; 10 bases agree with TRBD1. Germline values: CDR1 SGDLS, CDR2 YYNGEE. The CDR3 has 18 amino acids. Trimming cost V 4 bases and J 0 bases; bases outside gene matches: 12. CDR3 region: CASSQEAGQGLANYGYTF. CDR3 DNA: TGTGCCAGCAGCCAAGAGGCGGGACAGGGGTTAGCTAACTATGGCTACACCTTC. Full variable domain (rest looked up from reference TRBV9 and TRBJ1-2): DSGVTQTPKHLITATGQRVTLRCSPRSGDLSVYWYQQSLDQGLQFLIQYYNGEERAKGNILERFSAQQFPDLHSELNLSSLELGDSALYFCASSQEAGQGLANYGYTFGSGTRLTVV.

This clonotype appeared a few times. This chain uses TRBV6-8 with TRBJ2-2, with no clear D. V was pared by 6 bases and J by 6 bases, with 5 bases between. Germline CDR1 reads MNHGY; CDR2 reads SAAAGT. The CDR3 has 11 residues. CDR3 coding DNA: TGTGCCAGCAGAGGGCCCGGGGAGCTGTTTTTT. Protein product: CASRGPGELFF.

This clonotype has only a few counts. J is TRBJ2-3 and V is TRBV29-1; D unclear. The germline gives CDR1 SQVTM, CDR2 ANQGSEA. This CDR3 has 12 residues. Trimming removed 3 bases at V and 4 bases at J, with 8 bases between. The CDR3 reads CSVEGRADTQYF. The CDR3 DNA reads TGCAGCGTTGAGGGTAGGGCAGATACGCAGTATTTT.

This chain links TRBV5-1 with TRBJ2-3; D might be TRBD1 or TRBD2, each matching 5 bases. CDR1 is SGHRS, CDR2 YFSETQ, per germline. The CDR3 has 15 amino acids. V lost 4 bases and J 6 bases, leaving 18 bases between the germline ends. CDR3 DNA sequence: TGCGCCAGCAGCACCGAAGGGACCCACACCGATACGCAGTATTTT. It translates to CASSTEGTHTDTQYF.

This chain uses TRBV29-1 with TRBJ1-4, with a tentative D call TRBD1 (6 bases). Deletions cut 7 bases from V and 7 bases from J, with 13 bases between. Germline V gene data show CDR1 as SQVTM and CDR2 as ANQGSEA. This CDR3 contains 12 residues. For the CDR3, the DNA is TGCAGCGGAGGGGGGTTTGGTGAAAAACTGTTTTTT. Translated: CSGGGFGEKLFF.

Written as DNA, the CDR3 is TGTGCCAGCAGTTTGAACAGGGGGCCCCCCTACGAGCAGTACGTC. As protein: CASSLNRGPPYEQYV. The V and J genes are TRBV12-3 or TRBV12-4 and TRBJ2-7, with 9 nucleotides matching TRBD1. The junction had 5 bases not matched to a gene; V was cut back by 3 bases and J by 2 bases. There are 15 residues in the CDR3.

The rearrangement joins TRBV29-1 to TRBJ2-2; 7 nucleotides line up with TRBD1. V was clipped by 3 bases and J by 5 bases; unmatched bases: 9. This CDR3 contains 15 residues. The germline CDR1 and CDR2 sequences are SQVTM and ANQGSEA. The CDR3 DNA reads TGCAGCGTTGAGGAAACAGGGGTGGAAACCGGGGAGCTGTTTTTT. It translates to CSVEETGVETGELFF.

V and J are TRBV27 and TRBJ2-7; maybe TRBD1 (5 bases). Between the trimmed V and J ends, which lost 3 bases and 0 bases, there was a span of 12 bases. The germline V gene has CDR1 MNHEY and CDR2 SMNVEV (reference sequence). The CDR3 loop spans 15 amino acids. CDR3 bases: TGTGCCAGCAGTTTTGAAGCAGGGCCCTCCTACGAGCAGTACTTC. Protein sequence: CASSFEAGPSYEQYF.